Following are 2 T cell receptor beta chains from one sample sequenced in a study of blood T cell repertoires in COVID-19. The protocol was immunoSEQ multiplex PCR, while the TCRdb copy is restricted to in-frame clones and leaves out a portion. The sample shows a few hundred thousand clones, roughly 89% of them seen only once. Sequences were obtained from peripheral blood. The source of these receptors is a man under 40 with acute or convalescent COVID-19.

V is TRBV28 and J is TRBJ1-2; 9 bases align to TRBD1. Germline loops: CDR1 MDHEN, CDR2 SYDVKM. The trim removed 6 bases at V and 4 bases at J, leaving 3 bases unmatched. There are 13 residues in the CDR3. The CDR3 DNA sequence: TGTGCCAGCAGGGGACAGGGCCGCTATGGCTACACCTTC. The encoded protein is CASRGQGRYGYTF.

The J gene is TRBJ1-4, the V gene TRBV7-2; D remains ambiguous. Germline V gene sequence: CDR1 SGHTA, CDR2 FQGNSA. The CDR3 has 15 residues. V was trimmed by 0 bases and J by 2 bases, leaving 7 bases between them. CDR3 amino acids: CASSLARRTNEKLFF. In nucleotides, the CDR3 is TGTGCCAGCAGCTTAGCCCGGAGGACTAATGAAAAACTGTTTTTT.